The source of this T cell receptor beta chain is a study of blood T cell repertoires in COVID-19. Whole-study context: PBMCs, B-cell-depleted T cells, or T cells were the source of the cDNA or gDNA that made up the material.

Methods used by the authors: The assay estimated nucleated cells by amplifying reference gene primers. The method was immunoSEQ multiplex PCR; TCRdb's version includes in-frame clones alone and lacks a portion of them. V and J calls and clone size follow that table, whereas D and trimming were derived from the DNA. The sample yields over 55,000 clones, 70% to 85% seen once. This TCR came from a woman in her 70s with acute or convalescent COVID-19. Sequencing input: peripheral blood.

The CDR3 spells CASAVGRGYNSPLHF. DNA of the CDR3: TGTGCCAGCGCCGTCGGCAGGGGATATAATTCACCCCTCCACTTT. This chain joins TRBV7-8 and TRBJ1-6; maybe TRBD1 (6 bases). Germline-derived CDR1 and CDR2 are SGHVS and FQNEAQ. With 8 bases removed from V and 4 bases from J, the gap between germline ends came to 15 bases. This CDR3 spans 15 amino acids.